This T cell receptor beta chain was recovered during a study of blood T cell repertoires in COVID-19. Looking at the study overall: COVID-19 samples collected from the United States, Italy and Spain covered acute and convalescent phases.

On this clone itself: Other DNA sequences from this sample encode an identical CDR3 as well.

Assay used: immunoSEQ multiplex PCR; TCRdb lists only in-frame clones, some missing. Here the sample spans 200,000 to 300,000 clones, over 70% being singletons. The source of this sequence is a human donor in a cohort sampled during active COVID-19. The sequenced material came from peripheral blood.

CDR3 bases: TGTGCCAGCAGTCACACAGATACGCAGTATTTT. The encoded protein is CASSHTDTQYF. This chain joins TRBV12-3 or TRBV12-4 and TRBJ2-3; D is ambiguous. The CDR3 runs 11 residues. Deletions cut 5 bases from V and 2 bases from J, with 2 bases between.